A selection of T cell receptor beta chains follows, all from one sample in a study of T cell repertoires in cytomegalovirus infection. No antigens are known for them. A single record per CDR3 protein comes from TCRdb applying MiXCR to the reads. The sample contains some 270,000 distinct CDR3 sequences, approximately 22% of which appear only once. Source: cultured PBMCs, taken from culture after CMV antigen stimulation. Receptors were obtained from a human donor in good health (CMV status not recorded). Some clones in this sample may be carry-over from other donors' samples. The CDR3 runs from the conserved cysteine through the conserved F or W.

j_gene	v_gene	CDR3aa
TRBJ2-5	TRBV6-2/TRBV6-3	CASSDTLGQETQYF
TRBJ1-6	TRBV27	CASSLFGTGTNSPLHF
TRBJ2-3	TRBV10-3	CAIGDTGRDTQYF
TRBJ1-2	TRBV4-1	CASSLTKGYGYTF
TRBJ2-1	TRBV11-2	CASSLDPVYNEQFF
TRBJ2-5	TRBV27	CASSSIGQGETQYF
TRBJ1-5	TRBV6-2/TRBV6-3	CASSWNLNQPQHF
TRBJ2-1	TRBV10-3	CAISREGGPYNEQFF
TRBJ2-1	TRBV29-1	CSVSHRENEQFF
TRBJ1-5	TRBV20-1	CSARDQRGPYSNQPQHF
TRBJ2-7	TRBV12-3/TRBV12-4	CASSGTGGSEQYF
TRBJ1-2	TRBV14	CASSHSVGRNYGYTF
TRBJ2-1	TRBV5-4	CASSPPGGRGDNEQFF
TRBJ2-3	TRBV7-2	CASSLGPGTGGIHTQYF
TRBJ1-2	TRBV3-1	CASSQAVNYGYTF
TRBJ2-1	TRBV20-1	CSVRVAGNEQFF
TRBJ2-7	TRBV7-3	CASSSSSGSSYEQYF
TRBJ2-5	TRBV7-2	CASSVTVIQETQYF
TRBJ1-5	TRBV27	CATAGYGNQPQHF
TRBJ2-1	TRBV30	CAWNPGLAESYNEQFF
TRBJ1-4	TRBV7-2	CASSLSVTGGSANEKLFF
TRBJ2-2	TRBV6-1	CASSYGLAGGTGELFF
TRBJ2-1	TRBV12-3/TRBV12-4	CASSRANNEQFF
TRBJ1-6	TRBV7-9	CASSTDRGFGYSPLHF
TRBJ2-7	TRBV7-2	CASSFDSYSYEQYF
TRBJ2-1	TRBV7-8	CASSFLARMDEQFF
TRBJ1-4	TRBV7-9	CASSGTGVEEKLFF
TRBJ2-1	TRBV5-1	CASRRLAGSSYNEQFF
TRBJ1-6	TRBV5-6	CASSSGRLGTSPLHF